One sample yielded the 27 T cell receptor beta chains listed below, sequenced in a study of T cells in Graves' hyperthyroidism and ophthalmopathy. Researchers took RNA transcripts and amplified the TCR beta CDR3 regions from them. First-round RT-PCR with HTBI primers amplified the TCR CDR3 region. TCRdb ran MiXCR on the multiplex PCR reads and lists one entry per CDR3 protein. The sample records 500,000 to 800,000 distinct CDR3 sequences, about 14% being singletons. Sequencing was done on a sample of blood. These receptors all come from a woman in her 50s with Graves' ophthalmopathy.

This clonotype was seen many times. This chain uses TRBV11-1 with TRBJ2-5; TRBD2 matches at 11 bases. Germline values: CDR1 SGHAT, CDR2 FQDESV (reference sequence). After removal of 6 bases from V and 1 base from J, the junction contained 16 bases not matched to a gene. The CDR3 contains 19 residues. The CDR3 here is CASRPGVLAGGTTQETQYF. The DNA for the CDR3 is TGTGCCAGCAGACCAGGGGTCCTAGCGGGAGGCACTACCCAAGAGACCCAGTACTTC.

Comment on this clonotype: A much larger clone sits a single nucleotide away, making a read error possible. The rearrangement joins TRBV28 to TRBJ1-5, with D tentatively TRBD1 (5 bases). The CDR3 consists of 13 residues. In germline, CDR1 is MDHEN, CDR2 SYDVKM. Trimming pared 8 bases from V and 1 base from J, leaving 9 bases between. CDR3 bases: TGTGCCAGCGTGGACACGAGCAATCAGCCCCAGCATTTT. This codes for CASVDTSNQPQHF.

The table lists this clonotype with many counts. The J gene is TRBJ2-5, the V gene TRBV27; 16 bases agree with TRBD2. Germline V gives CDR1 MNHEY, CDR2 SMNVEV (reference sequence). Losses at the gene ends were 6 bases for V and 4 bases for J; bases not matched to a gene: 11. The CDR3 is 18 residues long. The CDR3: CASSHYGTSGGGRETQYF. CDR3 coding DNA: TGTGCCAGCAGCCACTATGGGACTAGCGGGGGGGGGCGAGAGACCCAGTACTTC.

This clonotype occurred a few times. The chain links TRBV29-1 to TRBJ1-4; D is unclear. The germline gives CDR1 SQVTM, CDR2 ANQGSEA. V lost 7 bases, J lost 7 bases, and 10 bases lay in between. The CDR3 has 11 residues. The CDR3 bases are TGCAGCGGCGGGATTGCTGAAAAACTGTTTTTT. Its protein is CSGGIAEKLFF.

Many counts were recorded for this clonotype. V usage is TRBV18 and J usage is TRBJ2-3; D unresolved. The CDR3 has 14 residues. Trimming took 5 bases from V and 1 from J, leaving 10 bases between them. Germline V gene data show CDR1 as KGHSH and CDR2 as LQKENI. CDR3 sequence (DNA): TGTGCCAGCTCATCCCCCCCACGCACAGATACGCAGTATTTT. Its protein is CASSSPPRTDTQYF.

The rearrangement links TRBV4-1 to TRBJ1-6; no clear D. This CDR3 is built from 15 residues. Trimming stripped 0 bases from V and 15 bases from J, with 18 bases between. Germline V CDR1 and CDR2: MGHRA, YSYEKL. The CDR3 nucleotides read TGCGCCAGCAGCCAAGAAGTAGCGGAGAATTCGGTCCTCCACTTT. It yields the protein CASSQEVAENSVLHF.

This clonotype was picked up many times. The chain couples TRBV7-9 to TRBJ2-2; D is possibly TRBD2 (5 bases). Germline CDR1 is SEHNR and CDR2 is FQNEAQ (reference sequence). This CDR3 has 14 residues. Trimming shortened V by 0 bases and J by 3 bases, and 5 bases separated the two germline ends. CDR3 nucleotides: TGTGCCAGCAGCTTAGCGGGAGACACCGGGGAGCTGTTTTTT. Translated, it gives CASSLAGDTGELFF.

Many counts were recorded for this clonotype. The chain links TRBV20-1 to TRBJ2-1, with 7 bases identical to TRBD2. The CDR3 runs 15 residues. Germline values: CDR1 DFQATT, CDR2 SNEGSKA (reference sequence). The V gene end was trimmed by 2 bases and the J gene end by 5 bases; junction bases not matched to a gene: 9. CDR3 region: CSARPSSGIDNEQFF. The CDR3 region has the DNA TGCAGTGCTAGACCCTCCAGCGGGATTGACAATGAGCAGTTCTTC.

This sequence joins TRBV3-1 and TRBJ1-2, with D possibly matching TRBD1 (6 bases). With 0 bases removed from V and 7 bases from J, the gap between germline ends came to 33 bases. CDR3 size: 21 residues. Germline CDR1 is LGHDT and CDR2 is YNNKEL (reference sequence). Written as DNA, the CDR3 is TGTGCCAGCAGCCAAGATGACGGGTCTGGAGGGACACAGCGTAATTCAAGTGGCTACACCTTC. Protein: CASSQDDGSGGTQRNSSGYTF.

To note about this clonotype: A single base separates this from a much larger clone, so it may be a read error. The V gene is TRBV27, the J gene TRBJ2-7; D gene unclear. Germline-derived CDR1 and CDR2 are MNHEY and SMNVEV (reference sequence). The CDR3 has 13 amino acids. The CDR3 reads CVSSPWTFYEQYF. The CDR3 DNA follows: TGTGTCAGCAGTCCCTGGACCTTCTACGAGCAGTACTTC.

This clonotype came up many times. The chain has TRBV12-3 or TRBV12-4 and TRBJ2-1, with D maybe TRBD2 (5 bases). With 3 bases removed from V and 2 bases from J, the gap between germline ends came to 11 bases. This CDR3 has 15 residues. CDR3 DNA sequence: TGTGCCAGCAGTTTTATCAGCGGACCCTACAATGAGCAGTTCTTC. It codes for CASSFISGPYNEQFF.

In nucleotides, the CDR3 is TGCAGTGCGACAAACAGGGGCCAACAAGAGACCCAGTACTTC. The encoded protein is CSATNRGQQETQYF. The chain carries TRBV20-1 and TRBJ2-5, with 7 positions matching TRBD1. Trimming cost V 6 bases and J 2 bases; bases outside gene matches: 9. Germline loops: CDR1 DFQATT, CDR2 SNEGSKA (reference sequence). This CDR3 is built from 14 residues.

This clonotype appeared a few times. The chain carries TRBV19 and TRBJ2-2; 9 positions agree with TRBD1. CDR1 is LNHDA, CDR2 SQIVND, per germline (reference sequence). This CDR3 has 17 residues. Unmatched junction bases numbered 7, after V lost 5 bases and J lost 0 bases. As DNA, the CDR3 is TGTGCCAGTAGTTACCTAAGGACAGGGGCGAACACCGGGGAGCTGTTTTTT. Translated: CASSYLRTGANTGELFF.

J is TRBJ1-6 and V is TRBV19; TRBD1 agrees at 10 bases. The CDR3 length is 17 residues. The germline V gene encodes CDR1 LNHDA and CDR2 SQIVND (reference sequence). V shed 7 bases and J 0 bases; nucleotides not matched to a gene: 6. This CDR3 reads CASTRTGGSSYNSPLHF. The CDR3 nucleotides are TGTGCCAGTACCAGGACAGGGGGGAGCTCCTATAATTCACCCCTCCACTTT.

This chain links TRBV5-1 with TRBJ2-1; 13 nucleotides match TRBD2. The V and J ends lost 4 bases and 7 bases, in that order; junction bases with no gene match: 11. The CDR3 runs to 17 residues. Looked up from germline, CDR1 is SGHRS and CDR2 is YFSETQ. The CDR3 is CASSGILAGGPGNEQFF. The CDR3 DNA reads TGCGCCAGCAGCGGGATACTAGCGGGAGGGCCGGGAAATGAGCAGTTCTTC.

This clonotype was counted many times. The CDR3, as DNA: TGTGCCAGCAGCTCCGGACAGGGGGGCGCCAATGAGCAGTTCTTC. Its translation: CASSSGQGGANEQFF. The chain recombines TRBV11-3 with TRBJ2-1; 10 bases are shared with TRBD1. The length of the CDR3 is 15 residues. The germline CDR1 and CDR2 sequences are SGHNT and YENEEA. Trimming took 4 bases from V and 6 from J; bases not matched to a gene: 6.

This clonotype has ten or more counts. DNA of the CDR3: TGTGCCAGCAGCCGGCGAGACTCTAGCGGGAGGTTGTCCTACAATGAGCAGTTCTTC. Its translation is CASSRRDSSGRLSYNEQFF. V is TRBV7-3 and J is TRBJ2-1, with TRBD2 matching 11 bases. The CDR3 totals 19 residues. J lost 1 base, V lost 5 bases, and 13 bases had no gene match. Germline loops: CDR1 SGHTA, CDR2 FQGTGA. The variable domain in full, with the rest retrieved from reference TRBV7-3 and TRBJ2-1, is GAGVSQTPSNKVTEKGKYVELRCDPISGHTALYWYRQSLGQGPEFLIYFQGTGAADDSGLPNDRFFAVRPEGSVSTLKIQRTERGDSAVYLCASSRRDSSGRLSYNEQFFGPGTRLTVL.

There are many counts of this clonotype. The V and J genes are TRBV28 and TRBJ2-1, with TRBD1 matching 7 bases. V was pared by 6 bases and J by 8 bases, with 10 bases of the junction left unmatched. The germline gives CDR1 MDHEN, CDR2 SYDVKM. The CDR3 covers 14 residues. The CDR3 DNA follows: TGTGCCAGCAGGACAGGGTACCCCCTCGATGAGCAGTTCTTC. It specifies CASRTGYPLDEQFF.

At least ten counts were recorded for this clonotype. This sequence joins TRBV9 and TRBJ1-1; D remains ambiguous. V dropped 0 bases and J dropped 1 base, with 4 bases sitting between them. The CDR3 has 13 amino acids. The germline V gene encodes CDR1 SGDLS and CDR2 YYNGEE. The CDR3 region is CASSVAQNTEAFF. The CDR3 region has the DNA TGTGCCAGCAGCGTAGCTCAGAACACTGAAGCTTTCTTT.

The V gene is TRBV15, the J gene TRBJ2-7; TRBD2 matches 8 bases. Germline trimming cut 3 bases from V and 2 bases from J; bases unmatched to any gene: 6. Germline V gives CDR1 LNHNV, CDR2 YYDKDF (reference sequence). The CDR3 spans 15 residues. Written as DNA, the CDR3 is TGTGCCACCAGCAGCTGGACTAGCCCAACCTACGAGCAGTACTTC. Its protein is CATSSWTSPTYEQYF.

The V call is TRBV20-1, the J call TRBJ2-2, with D tentatively TRBD1 or TRBD2 (5 bases each). The CDR3 is 14 amino acids. The germline gives CDR1 DFQATT, CDR2 SNEGSKA (reference sequence). CDR3 nucleotide sequence: TGCAGCGTCGCCGGGACCACGAACACCGGGGAGCTGTTTTTT. Translated: CSVAGTTNTGELFF.

This clonotype was recorded at least ten times. J is TRBJ1-3 and V is TRBV12-3 or TRBV12-4; tentative D call: TRBD1 (6 bases). The ends were cut back, 4 bases at V and 2 bases at J, with 6 bases in the middle. CDR3 length: 13 residues. DNA for the CDR3: TGTGCCAGCAGTTACAGGGCTGGAAACACCATATATTTT. Translated, it gives CASSYRAGNTIYF.

This clonotype showed up many times. Written as DNA, the CDR3 is TGTGCCAGCAGTTTCTCACTAGCGGGGTTAACCTACGAGCAGTACTTC. This gives the protein CASSFSLAGLTYEQYF. This chain connects TRBV28 to TRBJ2-7, with TRBD2 matching over 10 bases. Germline V gene data show CDR1 as MDHEN and CDR2 as SYDVKM. The CDR3 totals 16 residues. V lost 3 bases, J lost 2 bases, and 7 bases stayed unmatched.

This clonotype was detected ten times or more. The CDR3 reads CASSSWTGGDLTEAFF. CDR3 bases: TGTGCCAGCAGTTCATGGACAGGGGGCGATCTTACTGAAGCTTTCTTT. The chain joins TRBV6-2 or TRBV6-3 to TRBJ1-1; 11 bases fit TRBD1. Per the germline V gene, CDR1 is MNHEY and CDR2 is SVGEGT. The length of the CDR3 is 16 residues. V lost 4 bases to trimming and J lost 5 bases; unmatched junction nucleotides: 9.

This clonotype was detected many times. The chain has TRBV18 and TRBJ2-3; the D gene is possibly TRBD2 (6 bases). The germline CDR1 and CDR2 sequences are KGHSH and LQKENI. The V end lost 2 bases, the J end lost 4 bases, and 10 bases lay between the germline ends. The CDR3 is 14 residues long. CDR3 bases: TGTGCCAGCTCACCAGACAGCGGGCCAGATACGCAGTATTTT. This encodes CASSPDSGPDTQYF.

This clonotype has ten or more counts. The V gene is TRBV20-1, the J gene TRBJ2-7, with 10 nucleotides matching TRBD1. The CDR3 loop spans 15 amino acids. CDR1 and CDR2 from the germline V gene are DFQATT and SNEGSKA (reference sequence). J gave up 3 bases and V 0 bases, and 5 bases lay outside the gene matches. Written as DNA, the CDR3 is TGCAGTGCTAGAGATATTGGGGACAGGGGCTACGAGCAGTACTTC. Protein product: CSARDIGDRGYEQYF.

The gene calls are TRBV11-2 and TRBJ1-3, with no clear D. V lost 1 base to trimming and J lost 0 bases, with 10 bases between them. Germline loops: CDR1 SGHAT, CDR2 FQNNGV. The CDR3 runs to 16 residues. CDR3 in amino acids: CASSLGPPISGNTIYF. The DNA of the CDR3 is TGTGCCAGCAGCTTAGGACCGCCGATCTCTGGAAACACCATATATTTT. The variable domain in full, with the rest retrieved from reference TRBV11-2 and TRBJ1-3, is EAGVAQSPRYKIIEKRQSVAFWCNPISGHATLYWYQQILGQGPKLLIQFQNNGVVDDSQLPKDRFSAERLKGVDSTLKIQPAKLEDSAVYLCASSLGPPISGNTIYFGEGSWLTVV.